The rows below give T cell receptor beta chains drawn from one sample of a study of naive and memory T cell subsets. Via MiXCR, TCRdb re-called the UMI-ligation and nested PCR reads, giving one row per CDR3 protein. The sample has 95,000 to 150,000 distinct CDR3 sequences, around a third seen once. The sequencing sample was made of central memory CD4+ T cells from blood. These receptors all come from a human donor in good health. Each CDR3 is given with its conserved first and last residue. D genes are given only for firm matches. Only part of the rows carry a size: once, few, many, or a class if the clone is expanded.

V gene	clone size	J gene	D gene	CDR3 DNA	CDR3 protein
TRBV7-2	few	TRBJ2-1	-	TGTGCCAGCAGCTCACCAGGTTCTCGTTACAATGAGCAGTTCTTC	CASSSPGSRYNEQFF
TRBV3-1	many	TRBJ2-2	-	TGTGCCAGCAGCCAAGAACTCAAGAACACCGGGGAGCTGTTTTTT	CASSQELKNTGELFF
TRBV6-6	once	TRBJ2-7	TRBD1	TGTGCCAGCAGATCGACTTGGACAGGGATTTACGAGCAGTACTTC	CASRSTWTGIYEQYF
TRBV11-2	-	TRBJ1-1	-	TGTGCCAGCAGCTTGGGGTGGAGGAGGACTGAAGCTTTCTTT	CASSLGWRRTEAFF
TRBV6-6	-	TRBJ1-2	TRBD1	TGTGCCAGCAGCCCGACCGGGACAGGGAAGGGTAACTATGGCTACACCTTC	CASSPTGTGKGNYGYTF
TRBV6-1	-	TRBJ1-2	-	TGTGCCAGCGTTAAGGGGGACGCAGGCTATGGCTACACCTTC	CASVKGDAGYGYTF
TRBV14	-	TRBJ1-1	-	TGTGCCAGCAGCCAAGAGCTGAATATAAACACTGAAGCTTTCTTT	CASSQELNINTEAFF
TRBV7-9	-	TRBJ1-2	-	TGTGCCAGCAGCTTACAGGGGACCTATGGCTACACCTTC	CASSLQGTYGYTF
TRBV19	-	TRBJ2-2	-	TGTGCCAGTAGTATATCTGGGAGTGGGACCGGGGAGCTGTTTTTT	CASSISGSGTGELFF
TRBV28	few	TRBJ2-7	-	TGTGCCAGCAGTGTACAGGTCTACGAGCAGTACTTC	CASSVQVYEQYF
TRBV20-1	-	TRBJ1-5	TRBD1	TGCAGTGCTCAAACAGGGGTCCAGCCCCAGCATTTT	CSAQTGVQPQHF
TRBV10-2	-	TRBJ2-3	-	TGTGCCGGCAGCCTTCGGGGTTATACGCAGTATTTT	CAGSLRGYTQYF
TRBV6-6	-	TRBJ1-4	TRBD1	TGTGCCAGCAGCCAGGGACAGGGAACTAATGAAAAACTGTTTTTT	CASSQGQGTNEKLFF
TRBV7-2	many	TRBJ2-3	-	TGTGCCAGCAGCTCCTACACAGATACGCAGTATTTT	CASSSYTDTQYF
TRBV7-2	-	TRBJ2-5	TRBD1	TGTGCCAGCAGCGTCGGGACAGCCTTAGAGACCCAGTACTTC	CASSVGTALETQYF
TRBV7-2	few	TRBJ2-4	-	TGTGCCAGCAGCCTCGACCCGGTCGCTCGGGGGGCCCCCGACGGAAACATTCAGTACTTC	CASSLDPVARGAPDGNIQYF
TRBV27	-	TRBJ2-7	TRBD2	TGTGCCAGCTGTGCTAGCGGGAGATCACTTGGGGAGCAGTACTTC	CASCASGRSLGEQYF